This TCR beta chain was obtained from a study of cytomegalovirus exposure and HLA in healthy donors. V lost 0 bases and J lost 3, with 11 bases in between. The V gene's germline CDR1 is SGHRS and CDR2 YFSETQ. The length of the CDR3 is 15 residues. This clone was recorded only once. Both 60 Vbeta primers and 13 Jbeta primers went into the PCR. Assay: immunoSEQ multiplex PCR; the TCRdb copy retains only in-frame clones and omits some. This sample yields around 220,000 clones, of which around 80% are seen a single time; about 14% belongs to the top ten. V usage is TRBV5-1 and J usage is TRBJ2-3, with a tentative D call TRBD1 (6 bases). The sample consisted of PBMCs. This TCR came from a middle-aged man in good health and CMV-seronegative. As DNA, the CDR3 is TGCGCCAGCAGCTTGGAACAGGGAAGGACAGATACGCAGTATTTT. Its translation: CASSLEQGRTDTQYF.